A selection of T cell receptor beta chains follows, all from one sample in a study of shared clonotypes between healthy human individuals. Some clones are missing from TCRdb's copy, which holds only in-frame ones; the method was immunoSEQ multiplex PCR. The table records about 680,000 clones, more than 70% of them present only once. Sequences were obtained from memory CD4+ T cells sorted from blood. The receptors come from a woman in her twenties or thirties in good health. Both conserved end residues are part of each CDR3. D genes are given only for firm matches. The size of a clone is reported for some rows only, either as once, few or many, or as a class for expanded clones.

j_gene,d_gene,v_gene,abundance,CDR3nt,CDR3aa
TRBJ1-2,-,TRBV7-9,once,TGTGCCAGCAGCTTATCATCGACGACAACTGCTAACTATGGCTACACCTTC,CASSLSSTTTANYGYTF
TRBJ1-3,-,TRBV4-1,-,TGCGCCAGCAGCCAAGGGCAGGGGCTCGGGTTCTCTGGAAACACCATATATTTT,CASSQGQGLGFSGNTIYF
TRBJ2-6,-,TRBV6-1,-,TGTGCCAGCAGTGGTACAGGTTACTCTGGGGCCAACGTCCTGACTTTC,CASSGTGYSGANVLTF
TRBJ2-1,-,TRBV28,-,TGTGCCAGCACCCCGAGAACAGGGACCTACAATGAGCAGTTCTTC,CASTPRTGTYNEQFF
TRBJ2-5,-,TRBV7-6,few,TGTGCCAGCAGCCTCGGGGGGGACAGAGAGACCCAGTACTTC,CASSLGGDRETQYF
TRBJ1-1,TRBD1,TRBV5-6,-,TGTGCCAGCAGCTCCCAGGACAGGCCAACTGAAGCTTTCTTT,CASSSQDRPTEAFF
TRBJ2-3,TRBD2,TRBV7-3,-,TGTGCCAGCAGCTTAAGAGGTCCAGCGGGGCCTAGCACAGATACGCAGTATTTT,CASSLRGPAGPSTDTQYF
TRBJ1-5,TRBD1,TRBV4-1,-,TGCGCCAGCAGCCAAGTAATAGACAGGGGACTACGTCAGCCCCAGCATTTT,CASSQVIDRGLRQPQHF
TRBJ1-1,-,TRBV5-1,-,TGCGCCAGCAGCTTGGACGTCAGCTACACTGAAGCTTTCTTT,CASSLDVSYTEAFF
TRBJ2-7,-,TRBV30,-,TGTGCCTGGAGTGTAAAGGACCACTACGAGCAGTACTTC,CAWSVKDHYEQYF
TRBJ1-5,-,TRBV6-6,-,TGTGCCAGCACCGAAAGGGCTTCTGTCAATCAGCCCCAGCATTTT,CASTERASVNQPQHF
TRBJ2-5,TRBD2,TRBV10-3,-,TGTGCCATCAGTGAGCCGGGACTAGCGGGAGATGGCCAAGAGACCCAGTACTTC,CAISEPGLAGDGQETQYF
TRBJ2-7,TRBD1,TRBV5-8,-,TGTGCCAGCAGCTTTCAGGGGGCGGGTGTTTACGAGCAGTACTTC,CASSFQGAGVYEQYF
TRBJ2-5,-,TRBV11-2,-,TGTGCCAGCAGCTTTTTGGTAACTACGGAGACCCAGTACTTC,CASSFLVTTETQYF
TRBJ2-1,-,TRBV18,-,TGTGCCAGCTCACCACCAAGCGCGGCCTACAATGAGCAGTTCTTC,CASSPPSAAYNEQFF
TRBJ2-1,-,TRBV4-1,-,TGCGCCAGCAGCCAAGATCAGGGGGGCTCCTACAATGAGCAGTTCTTC,CASSQDQGGSYNEQFF
TRBJ1-4,-,TRBV18,-,TGTGCCAGCTCACCACAGCAGGGAGAAAAACTGTTTTTT,CASSPQQGEKLFF
TRBJ1-2,-,TRBV7-9,-,TGTGCCAGCAGCTCCGGGGTTAACTATGGCTACACCTTC,CASSSGVNYGYTF
TRBJ2-5,TRBD1,TRBV5-1,-,TGCGCCAGCAGCGTACAGCCGGGACAGGGCGGTGAGACCCAGTACTTC,CASSVQPGQGGETQYF
TRBJ1-5,-,TRBV10-3,once,TGTGCCATCAGTGAGTCCCCGGGGGCTAATCAGCCCCAGCATTTT,CAISESPGANQPQHF
TRBJ1-1,TRBD1,TRBV5-1,few,TGCGCCAGCAGCCCGGGACAGGCGAACACTGAAGCTTTCTTT,CASSPGQANTEAFF
TRBJ2-3,-,TRBV2,-,TGTGCCAGCAGGGGGGACTTTGAGTCCGATACGCAGTATTTT,CASRGDFESDTQYF
TRBJ1-4,-,TRBV6-1,-,TGTGCCAGCAGAGATAGGTTAGCAACTAATGAAAAACTGTTTTTT,CASRDRLATNEKLFF
TRBJ1-2,TRBD1,TRBV11-2,-,TGTGCCAGCAGCTTGAAGGGGGCTCACTATGGCTACACCTTC,CASSLKGAHYGYTF
TRBJ2-4,-,TRBV15,once,TGTGCCACCAGCGAGGGAAAGGGAGGACCCTTAGGCATTCAGTACTTC,CATSEGKGGPLGIQYF
TRBJ2-1,-,TRBV5-8,-,TGTGCCAGCAGCTTTCAGGCTGCCCCCGTAGGGAATGAGCAGTTCTTC,CASSFQAAPVGNEQFF
TRBJ2-6,-,TRBV5-1,-,TGCGCCAGCAGCTTGGAAAGGGGCTCTGGGGCCAACGTCCTGACTTTC,CASSLERGSGANVLTF
TRBJ2-4,-,TRBV4-2,-,TGTGCCAGCAGCCAAGAGGTGGTCCAAGGGAACATTCAGTACTTC,CASSQEVVQGNIQYF
TRBJ1-2,-,TRBV28,-,TGTGCCAGCAGATCTGCTAACTATGGCTACACCTTC,CASRSANYGYTF
TRBJ2-7,-,TRBV14,-,TGTGCCAGCAGCCAAGATGAACTAGGGCCCGGGCCCTACGAGCAGTACTTC,CASSQDELGPGPYEQYF
TRBJ2-1,-,TRBV19,once,TGTGCCAGTAGTATAGACTACATCAATGAGCAGTTCTTC,CASSIDYINEQFF
TRBJ1-1,-,TRBV2,-,TGTGCCAGCAAAGTGGTGAGACGGTCAGACACTGAAGCTTTCTTT,CASKVVRRSDTEAFF
TRBJ2-7,-,TRBV2,-,TGTGCCAGCAGCCTCGGCTACGAGCAGTACTTC,CASSLGYEQYF
TRBJ2-6,-,TRBV5-8,few,TGTGCCAGCAGCCCCGCGGACGGAAGCTCTGGGGCCAACGTCCTGACTTTC,CASSPADGSSGANVLTF
TRBJ2-3,TRBD2,TRBV9,few,TGTGCCAGCAGCGTAGACGTGGGAGGGCCAGATACGCAGTATTTT,CASSVDVGGPDTQYF
TRBJ2-5,TRBD2,TRBV4-1,few,TGCGCCAGCAGCCACCCGGGACTAGCGGGAGGGCCTGATTTGGAGACCCAGTACTTC,CASSHPGLAGGPDLETQYF
TRBJ2-3,TRBD1,TRBV5-8,-,TGTGCCAGCAGCTTGGTGACTCGGCAGGGGGTTAGCACAGATACGCAGTATTTT,CASSLVTRQGVSTDTQYF
TRBJ1-1,TRBD1,TRBV7-8,-,TGTGCCAGCAGCCACGGTCAGGGGGCTGTTAACACTGAAGCTTTCTTT,CASSHGQGAVNTEAFF
TRBJ2-1,TRBD2,TRBV30,once,TGTGCCTGGAGCGCGCCGGGACTAGCGGCCTACAATGAGCAGTTCTTC,CAWSAPGLAAYNEQFF
TRBJ1-1,-,TRBV28,-,TGTGCCAGCAGTTTGCCCCAGGGCCACAACACTGAAGCTTTCTTT,CASSLPQGHNTEAFF
TRBJ2-1,-,TRBV5-1,-,TGCGCCAGCAGCTTGGCAGCCGCTAGCCTTGGGAATGAGCAGTTCTTC,CASSLAAASLGNEQFF
TRBJ2-7,TRBD1,TRBV28,-,TGTGCCAGCAGGGGGACAGGGGGGACCTACGAGCAGTACTTC,CASRGTGGTYEQYF
TRBJ1-2,TRBD1,TRBV6-5,-,TGTGCCAGCAGTTACGGGACAGGGCACGGCTACACCTTC,CASSYGTGHGYTF
TRBJ1-3,-,TRBV29-1,-,TGCAGCGTTGATGGCAGGGAAGCTGGAAACACCATATATTTT,CSVDGREAGNTIYF